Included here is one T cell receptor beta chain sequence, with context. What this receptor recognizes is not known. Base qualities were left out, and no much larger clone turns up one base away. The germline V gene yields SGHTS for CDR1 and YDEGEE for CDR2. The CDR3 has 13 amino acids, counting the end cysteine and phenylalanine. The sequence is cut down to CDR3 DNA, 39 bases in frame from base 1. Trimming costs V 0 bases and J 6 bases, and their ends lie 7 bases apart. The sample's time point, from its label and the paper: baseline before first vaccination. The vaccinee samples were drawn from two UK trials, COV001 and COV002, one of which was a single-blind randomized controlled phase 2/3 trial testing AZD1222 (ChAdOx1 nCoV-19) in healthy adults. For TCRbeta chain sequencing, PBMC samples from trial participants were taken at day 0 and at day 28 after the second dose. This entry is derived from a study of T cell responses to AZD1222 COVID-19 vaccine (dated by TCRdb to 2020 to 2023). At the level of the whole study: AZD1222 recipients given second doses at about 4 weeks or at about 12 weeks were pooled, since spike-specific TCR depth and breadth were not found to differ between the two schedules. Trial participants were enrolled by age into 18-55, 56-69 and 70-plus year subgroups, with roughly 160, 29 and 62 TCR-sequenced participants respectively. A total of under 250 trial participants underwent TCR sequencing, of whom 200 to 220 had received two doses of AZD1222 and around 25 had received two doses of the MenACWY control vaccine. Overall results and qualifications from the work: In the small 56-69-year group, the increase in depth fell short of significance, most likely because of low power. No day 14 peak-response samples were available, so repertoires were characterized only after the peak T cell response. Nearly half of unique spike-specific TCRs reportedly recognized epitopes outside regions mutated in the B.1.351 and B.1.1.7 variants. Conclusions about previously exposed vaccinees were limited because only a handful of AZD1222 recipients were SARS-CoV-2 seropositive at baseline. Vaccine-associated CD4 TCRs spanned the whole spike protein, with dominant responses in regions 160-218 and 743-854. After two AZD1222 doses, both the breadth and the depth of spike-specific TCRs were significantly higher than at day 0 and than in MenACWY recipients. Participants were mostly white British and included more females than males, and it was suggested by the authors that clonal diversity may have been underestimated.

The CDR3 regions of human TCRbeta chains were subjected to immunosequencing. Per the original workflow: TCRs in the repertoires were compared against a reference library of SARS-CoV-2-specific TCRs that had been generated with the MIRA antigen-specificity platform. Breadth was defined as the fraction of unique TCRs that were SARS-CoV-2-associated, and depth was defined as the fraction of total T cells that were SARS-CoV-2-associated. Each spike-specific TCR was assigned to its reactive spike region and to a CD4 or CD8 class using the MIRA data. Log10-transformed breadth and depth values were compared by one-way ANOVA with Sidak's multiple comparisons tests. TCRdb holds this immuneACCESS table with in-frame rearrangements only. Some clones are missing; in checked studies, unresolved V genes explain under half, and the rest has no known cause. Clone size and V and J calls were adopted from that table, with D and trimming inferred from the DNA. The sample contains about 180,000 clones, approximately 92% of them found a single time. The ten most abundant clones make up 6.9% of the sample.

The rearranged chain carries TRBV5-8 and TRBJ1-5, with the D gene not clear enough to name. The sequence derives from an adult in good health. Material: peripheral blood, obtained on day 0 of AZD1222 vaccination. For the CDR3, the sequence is CASSLGGGQPQHF. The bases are TGTGCCAGCAGCTTGGGAGGAGGTCAGCCCCAGCATTTT.